Ten or more counts support the clone carrying this T cell receptor beta chain. This specimen belongs to a study of regulatory T cells in long-lasting Graves disease. The time point: newly diagnosed GD, antithyroid drugs for less than 3 months. PBMC RNA served as the TCR library source. Building of the TCR beta libraries involved iRepertoire HTBI primers and Arm-PCR of CDR3 regions. TCRdb reprocessed the multiplex PCR reads with MiXCR, giving one entry per CDR3 protein. The data show about 540,000 distinct CDR3 sequences, about 13% seen once. The germline gives CDR1 SNHLY, CDR2 FYNNEI. The CDR3 extends over 16 amino acids. Trimming took off 4 bases at V and 3 bases at J, with 17 bases between the two ends. These sequences were also reported in another study, on T cells in Graves' hyperthyroidism and ophthalmopathy.

V and J are TRBV2 and TRBJ2-3, with no clear D. Sequenced here: peripheral blood mononuclear cells (PBMCs), sampled at new diagnosis, from a patient treated with antithyroid drugs. This clonotype originated in a man aged 30 to 45 with Graves disease. The CDR3 region is CASSVGAMPVTDTQYF. The CDR3 DNA follows: TGTGCCAGCAGTGTGGGTGCAATGCCCGTTACAGATACGCAGTATTTT.